This TCR beta chain was identified during a study of TIL therapy for anti-PD-1-resistant metastatic lung cancer. Across the whole study: Tumor harvest preceded PD-1/PD-L1 blockade, followed by nivolumab treatment.

Time point described: pre-treatment sample, taken before nivolumab and TIL therapy. The libraries were made with immunoSEQ v3. Libraries were sequenced to 2.2 million or so read pairs (survey) or about 5-6 million (deep). Measured with immunoSEQ multiplex PCR; TCRdb has only the in-frame clones, and not every one. The profile shows about 36,000 clones, about 73% of them singletons. Germline CDR1 LNHDA, CDR2 SQIVND (reference sequence). Trimming took 3 bases from V and 5 from J, leaving 16 bases between them. The CDR3 extends over 15 amino acids. This sequence originates from a person aged 25-85 years with non-small cell lung cancer. The chain uses TRBV19 and TRBJ2-5, with TRBD2 as a possible D gene (6 bases). The sample here was blood, taken at baseline. Here the CDR3 DNA reads TGTGCCAGTAGTATGGGAGGTGCCATGCGGGAGACCCAGTACTTC. Protein sequence: CASSMGGAMRETQYF.